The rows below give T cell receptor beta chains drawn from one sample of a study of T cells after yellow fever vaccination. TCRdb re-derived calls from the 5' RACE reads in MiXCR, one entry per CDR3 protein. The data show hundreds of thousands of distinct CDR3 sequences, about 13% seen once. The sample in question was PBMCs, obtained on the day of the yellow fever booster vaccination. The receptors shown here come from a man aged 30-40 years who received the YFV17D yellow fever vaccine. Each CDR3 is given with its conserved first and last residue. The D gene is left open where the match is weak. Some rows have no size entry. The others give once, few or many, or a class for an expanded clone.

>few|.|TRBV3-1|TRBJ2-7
CASSQVEEQYF
TGTGCCAGCAGCCAAGTAGAAGAGCAGTACTTC
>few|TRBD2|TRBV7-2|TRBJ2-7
CASSLRVAGDYEQYF
TGTGCCAGCAGCTTAAGGGTAGCGGGGGACTACGAGCAGTACTTC
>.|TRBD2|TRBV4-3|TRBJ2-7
CASSQDLASGSYEQYF
TGCGCCAGCAGCCAAGATTTAGCTAGCGGGAGTTACGAGCAGTACTTC
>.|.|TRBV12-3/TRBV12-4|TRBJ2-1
CASSPAGRMYNEQFF
TGTGCCAGCAGTCCGGCGGGGCGGATGTACAATGAGCAGTTCTTC
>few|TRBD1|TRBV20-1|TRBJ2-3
CSASTGFLTDTQYF
TGCAGTGCGTCGACAGGGTTTCTCACAGATACGCAGTATTTT
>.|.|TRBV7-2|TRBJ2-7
CASSSAGSYSYEQYF
TGTGCCAGCAGCTCGGCGGGTTCCTACTCCTACGAGCAGTACTTC
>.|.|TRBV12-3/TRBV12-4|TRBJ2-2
CATGQTGPGELFF
TGTGCCACGGGGCAAACAGGACCCGGGGAGCTGTTTTTT
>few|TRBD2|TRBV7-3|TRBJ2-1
CASSQPGLPNEQFF
TGTGCCAGCAGCCAACCGGGACTACCGAATGAGCAGTTCTTC
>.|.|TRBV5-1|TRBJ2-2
CASRPGLLGELFF
TGCGCCAGCAGGCCTGGACTACTCGGGGAGCTGTTTTTT
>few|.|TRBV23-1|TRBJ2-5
CASSQHGETQYF
TGCGCCAGCAGTCAACACGGAGAGACCCAGTACTTC
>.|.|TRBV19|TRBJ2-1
CASRKGDIYNEQFF
TGTGCCAGCCGGAAGGGGGACATCTACAATGAGCAGTTCTTC
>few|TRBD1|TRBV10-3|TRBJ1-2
CAITPTGQDYGYTF
TGTGCCATCACCCCGACCGGACAGGACTATGGCTACACCTTC
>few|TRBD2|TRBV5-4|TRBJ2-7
CASSLPGLGIYEQYF
TGTGCCAGCAGCTTACCGGGACTAGGGATCTACGAGCAGTACTTC
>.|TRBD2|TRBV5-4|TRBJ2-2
CASSSTSLSGELFF
TGTGCCAGCAGCTCGACTAGCTTATCCGGGGAGCTGTTTTTT
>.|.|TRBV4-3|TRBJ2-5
CASSQERGTQETQYF
TGCGCCAGCAGCCAAGAACGGGGAACCCAAGAGACCCAGTACTTC
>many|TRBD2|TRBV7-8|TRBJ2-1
CASGGRARSYNEQFF
TGTGCCTCCGGGGGGAGGGCCAGATCCTACAATGAGCAGTTCTTC
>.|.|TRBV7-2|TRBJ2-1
CASSRDWGTNEQFF
TGTGCCAGCAGCCGGGACTGGGGCACCAATGAGCAGTTCTTC
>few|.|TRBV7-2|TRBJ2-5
CASSSSNGGPWETQYF
TGTGCCAGCAGCTCTTCGAACGGTGGACCTTGGGAGACCCAGTACTTC
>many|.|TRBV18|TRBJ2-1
CASSKGRAGPNEQFF
TGTGCCAGCTCAAAAGGGCGCGCCGGGCCAAATGAGCAGTTCTTC
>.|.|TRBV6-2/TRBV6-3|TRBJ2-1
CASNISGGSSYNEQFF
TGTGCCAGCAATATATCTGGCGGCAGCTCCTACAATGAGCAGTTCTTC
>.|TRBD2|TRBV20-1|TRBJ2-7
CSARSQRETPDYF
TGCAGTGCTAGGAGCCAGCGGGAGACTCCGGATTACTTC
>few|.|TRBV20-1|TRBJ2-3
CSARDTRDTQYF
TGCAGTGCTAGAGATACCCGAGATACGCAGTATTTT
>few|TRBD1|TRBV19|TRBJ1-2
CASSIVDRGPGYGYTF
TGTGCCAGTAGTATAGTCGACAGGGGGCCTGGCTATGGCTACACCTTC
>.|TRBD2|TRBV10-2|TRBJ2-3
CASTRWTSLTDTQYF
TGCGCCAGCACCCGTTGGACTAGCCTCACAGATACGCAGTATTTT
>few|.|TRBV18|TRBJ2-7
CASSPNQGSGEQYF
TGTGCCAGCTCACCGAACCAGGGGTCCGGCGAGCAGTACTTC
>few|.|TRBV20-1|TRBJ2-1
CSARLGHEQFF
TGCAGTGCTAGGCTCGGTCATGAGCAGTTCTTC
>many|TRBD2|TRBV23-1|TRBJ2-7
CASRPTSGIYYEQYF
TGCGCCAGCAGACCGACTAGCGGGATCTACTACGAGCAGTACTTC
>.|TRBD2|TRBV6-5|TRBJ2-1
CASSNLAGDRNEQFF
TGTGCCAGCAGTAACCTAGCGGGAGATCGGAATGAGCAGTTCTTC
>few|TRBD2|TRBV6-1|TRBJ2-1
CASSSLSGRVHEQFF
TGTGCCAGCAGCTCCCTTAGCGGGAGGGTCCATGAGCAGTTCTTC
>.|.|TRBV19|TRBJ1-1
CASSMAREATEAFF
TGTGCCAGTAGTATGGCCAGGGAGGCCACTGAAGCTTTCTTT
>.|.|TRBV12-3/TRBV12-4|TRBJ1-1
CASTALLGGTEAFF
TGTGCCAGCACCGCTCTATTGGGGGGGACTGAAGCTTTCTTT
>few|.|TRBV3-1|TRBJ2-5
CASSQAPYQETQYF
TGTGCCAGCAGCCAGGCACCGTACCAAGAGACCCAGTACTTC
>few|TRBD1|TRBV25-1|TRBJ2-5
CASSEFGRGKQETQYF
TGTGCCAGCAGTGAATTTGGCAGGGGGAAACAAGAGACCCAGTACTTC
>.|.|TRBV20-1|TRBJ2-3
CSARDLDTQYF
TGCAGTGCTAGAGATCTGGATACGCAGTATTTT
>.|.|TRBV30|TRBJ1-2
CAWSVMGFGGYTF
TGTGCCTGGAGTGTAATGGGTTTTGGTGGCTACACCTTC
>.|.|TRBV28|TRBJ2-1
CASSSTSDPQGNNEQFF
TGTGCCAGCAGTTCGACATCGGACCCGCAAGGTAACAATGAGCAGTTCTTC
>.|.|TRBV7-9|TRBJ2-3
CASTPWSITDTQYF
TGTGCCAGCACGCCTTGGAGTATCACAGATACGCAGTATTTT